The 28 T cell receptor beta chains below were found in one sample sequenced in a study of beta chain features in type 1 diabetes. Expressed TCRB transcripts were sequenced because the isolated RNA had all been reverse transcribed beforehand. Clones were read by immunoSEQ multiplex PCR, and TCRdb kept only the in-frame ones, dropping some. The table includes about 620,000 clones, 15% to 18% detected once. Sequenced: naive CD4+ T cells from blood. These receptors came from a man younger than 35 in good health.

This clone showed up just a few times. V gene TRBV27 combines with J gene TRBJ2-3; 7 bases line up with TRBD2. The trim removed 1 base at V and 4 bases at J, leaving 5 bases unmatched. Germline V gene data show CDR1 as MNHEY and CDR2 as SMNVEV (reference sequence). The CDR3 loop spans 15 amino acids. The CDR3 nucleotides read TGTGCCAGCAGTTTATGGTCCGGGAGGTCAGATACGCAGTATTTT. Amino acid sequence: CASSLWSGRSDTQYF.

This sequence joins TRBV30 and TRBJ1-5; 9 positions match TRBD1. V dropped 4 bases and J dropped 4; count of bases not matched to a gene: 8. The germline V gene has CDR1 GTSNPN and CDR2 SVGIG (reference sequence). The CDR3 loop spans 15 amino acids. The CDR3 loop is CAWISGTGRNQPQHF. Here the CDR3 DNA reads TGTGCCTGGATTTCCGGGACAGGGAGGAATCAGCCCCAGCATTTT.

This clone occurred a few times. The gene calls are TRBV28 and TRBJ1-2; 7 nucleotides match TRBD1. With V trimmed by 2 bases and J by 5 bases, 5 bases remained unmatched. The CDR3 runs to 14 residues. CDR1 MDHEN and CDR2 SYDVKM come from the germline V gene. The CDR3 region is CASSLRQTGYGYTF. In nucleotides, the CDR3 is TGTGCCAGCAGTTTACGTCAGACAGGGTATGGCTACACCTTC.

This clone was observed once. The rearrangement uses TRBV5-1 and TRBJ2-7; possibly TRBD2 for D (6 bases). This CDR3 region has 15 residues. Trimming left V 3 bases short and J 3 bases short, with 16 bases between. Germline loops: CDR1 SGHRS, CDR2 YFSETQ. This CDR3 is CASSSPGTDSYEQYF. The CDR3 region has the DNA TGCGCCAGCAGCTCGCCAGGGACTGACAGCTACGAGCAGTACTTC.

The genes are TRBV6-6 and TRBJ2-1; D is ambiguous. V was clipped by 8 bases and J by 9 bases, with 5 bases between them. Germline V lookup: CDR1 MNHNY, CDR2 SVGAGI (reference sequence). The CDR3 is 9 amino acids. DNA of the CDR3: TGTGCCAGCGGGATTGAGCAGTTCTTC. Translated: CASGIEQFF.

This clone has just a few counts. V and J are TRBV29-1 and TRBJ2-7; weak D call: TRBD1 (6 bases). The CDR3 runs 14 residues. From germline, CDR1 is SQVTM and CDR2 ANQGSEA. Trimming took off 7 bases at V and 1 base at J, with 17 bases between the two ends. DNA for the CDR3: TGCAGCGCTCTCTACAGGGAGAAATCCTACGAGCAGTACTTC. Translating gives CSALYREKSYEQYF.

This clone has only a few counts. CDR3 in amino acids: CASSLPTAANTGELFF. CDR3 nucleotides: TGTGCCAGCAGCCTTCCGACAGCAGCCAACACCGGGGAGCTGTTTTTT. The rearrangement links TRBV7-9 to TRBJ2-2; D is perhaps TRBD1 (5 bases). Germline V lookup: CDR1 SEHNR, CDR2 FQNEAQ (reference sequence). The CDR3 has 16 residues. Between the trimmed V and J ends, which lost 5 bases and 2 bases, there was a span of 15 bases.

In this sample, this clone turned up a few times. The chain recombines TRBV27 with TRBJ2-7; 8 bases agree with TRBD2. This CDR3 spans 16 amino acids. The J segment lost 2 bases and the V segment lost 0 bases, leaving 6 bases of the junction unmatched. CDR1 is MNHEY, CDR2 SMNVEV, per germline (reference sequence). CDR3 sequence: CASSLSGGRSTYEQYF. CDR3 DNA sequence: TGTGCCAGCAGTTTATCGGGCGGGAGGTCCACCTACGAGCAGTACTTC.

This chain uses TRBV5-1 with TRBJ2-1; TRBD1 might be the D (5 bases). CDR3 length: 16 residues. The ends were cut back, 4 bases at V and 5 bases at J, with 19 bases in the middle. Germline loops: CDR1 SGHRS, CDR2 YFSETQ. The CDR3 reads CASSPIGAGADNEQFF. CDR3 nucleotide sequence: TGCGCCAGCAGCCCGATTGGGGCCGGAGCTGACAATGAGCAGTTCTTC.

Regarding this clone: The junction departs from the called germline gene at one end, perhaps through a read error. CDR3 sequence (DNA): TGCGCCAGCAGCGAAGAGACTCGGGGCATAATCCACACTGAAGCTTTCTTT. It translates to CASSEETRGIIHTEAFF. The V and J genes are TRBV4-3 and TRBJ1-1; weak D call: TRBD1 (5 bases). Germline-derived CDR1 and CDR2 are LGHNA and YSLEER. CDR3 length: 17 residues.

This clone was detected a few times. The V and J genes are TRBV9 and TRBJ2-7; TRBD2 agrees at 8 bases. Germline V gives CDR1 SGDLS, CDR2 YYNGEE. With V trimmed by 4 bases and J by 1 base, 7 bases remained unmatched. This CDR3 region has 15 residues. This CDR3 is CASSQAGVSSYEQYF. The CDR3, as DNA: TGTGCCAGCAGCCAAGCGGGAGTTTCATCCTACGAGCAGTACTTC.

This clone was picked up a small number of times. The chain uses TRBV27 and TRBJ1-4, with D tentatively TRBD1 (5 bases). Germline V gene lookup returns CDR1 MNHEY and CDR2 SMNVEV (reference sequence). This CDR3 has 16 amino acids. Trimming pared 2 bases from V and 6 bases from J, leaving 16 bases between. The CDR3 nucleotides read TGTGCCAGCAGTTTACAAGTGGGGCACAGAGATGAAAAACTGTTTTTT. Translation: CASSLQVGHRDEKLFF.

The chain uses TRBV10-3 and TRBJ2-5; TRBD1 matches at 10 bases. This CDR3 region has 13 residues. V gave up 6 bases and J gave up 4 bases; unmatched junction bases: 2. Germline CDR1 is ENHRY and CDR2 is SYGVKD. As DNA, the CDR3 is TGTGCCATCAGGAGGGACAGGGGAGAGACCCAGTACTTC. Protein product: CAIRRDRGETQYF.

The chain carries TRBV7-6 and TRBJ2-5; the match to TRBD2 covers 14 bases. V was pared by 4 bases and J by 2 bases, with 0 bases of the junction left unmatched. Looked up from germline, CDR1 is SGHVS and CDR2 is FNYEAQ. The CDR3 is 15 amino acids. This chain's CDR3 is CASSWTSGRQETQYF. DNA for the CDR3: TGTGCCAGCAGCTGGACTAGCGGGAGGCAAGAGACCCAGTACTTC.

This clone was seen a few times. The sample has other DNA sequences that encode this CDR3 too. V usage is TRBV5-1 and J usage is TRBJ2-3; D may match TRBD1 or TRBD2 (6 bases each). The CDR3 totals 14 residues. The ends were cut back, 2 bases at V and 0 bases at J, with 7 bases in the middle. Germline V gives CDR1 SGHRS, CDR2 YFSETQ. CDR3 sequence reads: CASSLGGSTDTQYF. The CDR3 DNA sequence: TGCGCCAGCAGCTTAGGGGGGAGCACAGATACGCAGTATTTT. Drawing the rest from reference TRBV5-1 and TRBJ2-3, the complete variable domain is KAGVTQTPRYLIKTRGQQVTLSCSPISGHRSVSWYQQTPGQGLQFLFEYFSETQRNKGNFPGRFSGRQFSNSRSEMNVSTLELGDSALYLCASSLGGSTDTQYFGPGTRLTVL.

Only a few counts were recorded for this clone. The chain employs TRBV7-9 and TRBJ1-5; a possible D gene is TRBD1 (5 bases). V lost 3 bases and J 6 bases, leaving 12 bases between the germline ends. Germline CDR1 and CDR2: SEHNR and FQNEAQ (reference sequence). This CDR3 has 14 amino acids. Written as DNA, the CDR3 is TGTGCCAGCAGCTTTACACAGGCGGGTCAGCCCCAGCATTTT. It yields the protein CASSFTQAGQPQHF.

This clone appeared a few times. This chain uses TRBV27 with TRBJ2-5; D is uncertain. Germline V gene sequence: CDR1 MNHEY, CDR2 SMNVEV (reference sequence). The length of the CDR3 is 14 residues. The ends were cut back, 5 bases at V and 0 bases at J, with 10 bases in the middle. The CDR3 nucleotides are TGTGCCAGCAGTCCTACCCTGTACCAAGAGACCCAGTACTTC. It codes for CASSPTLYQETQYF.

In this sample, this clone turned up a few times. CDR3 nucleotide sequence: TGTGCCAGCAGTGAAGCAGGCAAATATGGCTACACCTTC. The encoded protein is CASSEAGKYGYTF. The V call is TRBV25-1, the J call TRBJ1-2; D unclear. The CDR3 consists of 13 residues. Trimming left V 2 bases short and J 5 bases short, with 9 bases between. Looked up from germline, CDR1 is MGHDK and CDR2 is SYGVNS.

Here the CDR3 DNA reads TGTGCCAGCAACATGGGTCCCCCAGATACGCAGTATTTT. This encodes CASNMGPPDTQYF. The J gene is TRBJ2-3, the V gene TRBV28; D remains unclear. CDR3 length: 13 amino acids. Germline V gene data show CDR1 as MDHEN and CDR2 as SYDVKM. Trimming took 7 bases from V and 4 from J, leaving 12 bases between them.

The chain employs TRBV11-1 and TRBJ2-3; D remains unclear. The CDR3 sequence is 12 residues long. V was cut by 4 bases and J by 2 bases, with 4 bases left in between. Germline V gives CDR1 SGHAT, CDR2 FQDESV (reference sequence). CDR3: CASSSATDTQYF. CDR3 nucleotides: TGTGCCAGCAGCTCCGCCACAGATACGCAGTATTTT.

This clone was recorded a few times. The CDR3 DNA follows: TGTGCCAGCAGCCCTAGACAGGGGGCGCTTGGCTACACCTTC. Amino acid sequence: CASSPRQGALGYTF. The chain links TRBV28 to TRBJ1-2; 10 positions match TRBD1. CDR1 is MDHEN and CDR2 is SYDVKM in the germline V gene. The ends lost 6 bases at V and 7 bases at J; junction bases unmatched: 8. This CDR3 region has 14 residues.

This clone was counted only a few times. This chain joins TRBV29-1 and TRBJ2-5; 12 nucleotides line up with TRBD1. The J call is in doubt because the DNA end fits TRBJ2-7 better. The CDR3 covers 14 residues. Germline V lookup: CDR1 SQVTM, CDR2 ANQGSEA. CDR3 in amino acids: CSVRGTGGTYEQYF. The CDR3, as DNA: TGCAGCGTTCGGGGGACAGGGGGCACCTACGAGCAGTACTTC.

J is TRBJ1-3 and V is TRBV2; 7 positions match TRBD1. J lost 4 bases, V lost 6 bases, and 6 bases had no gene match. Germline CDR1 SNHLY, CDR2 FYNNEI. The CDR3 spans 14 residues. The CDR3 region is CASSSGTAGNTIYF. CDR3 DNA sequence: TGTGCCAGCAGCTCCGGGACAGCGGGAAACACCATATATTTT.

The DNA of the CDR3 is TGTGCCAGCAGACATACCGGGCTTGTCACAGATACGCAGTATTTT. Translated, it gives CASRHTGLVTDTQYF. The rearrangement uses TRBV27 and TRBJ2-3; D unclear. The CDR3 covers 15 residues. V was pared by 6 bases and J by 2 bases, with 15 bases between. The germline gives CDR1 MNHEY, CDR2 SMNVEV (reference sequence).

The table lists this clone with a few counts. The chain has TRBV28 and TRBJ1-5; no reliable D call. CDR1 is MDHEN, CDR2 SYDVKM, per germline. Trimming removed 5 bases from V and 5 bases from J, with 13 bases in between. The CDR3 runs to 14 residues. The CDR3: CASSTGLNHQPQHF. The CDR3 DNA is TGTGCCAGCAGTACGGGTCTTAACCATCAGCCCCAGCATTTT.

The chain employs TRBV6-5 and TRBJ2-7; either TRBD1 or TRBD2 may supply D (5 bases each). This CDR3 comprises 13 residues. V lost 9 bases, J lost 4 bases, and 16 bases lay in between. The germline gives CDR1 MNHEY, CDR2 SVGAGI. The CDR3 bases are TGTGCCAGTCATAGGGACGGTACGTACGAGCAGTACTTC. As protein: CASHRDGTYEQYF.

Comments on this clone: The same CDR3 arises from other DNA sequences in this sample as well. The V and J genes are TRBV18 and TRBJ1-5; D possibly corresponds to TRBD1 (5 bases). The germline gives CDR1 KGHSH, CDR2 LQKENI. Trimming pared 0 bases from V and 6 bases from J, leaving 9 bases between. This CDR3 is built from 14 residues. Here the CDR3 reads CASSPPPGGQPQHF. The CDR3 DNA reads as TGTGCCAGCTCACCACCGCCCGGGGGTCAGCCCCAGCATTTT.

The chain links TRBV11-2 to TRBJ2-7; TRBD2 matches 7 bases. The CDR3 length is 17 residues. Germline CDR1 SGHAT, CDR2 FQNNGV. The V segment lost 2 bases and the J segment 6 bases; nucleotides outside the gene matches: 16. For the CDR3, the DNA is TGTGCCAGCAGCTTAACAATATCCGGGACTACCGCCTTCGAGCAGTACTTC. This translates into CASSLTISGTTAFEQYF.